Listed below are T cell receptor beta chains from one sample, sequenced in a study of cytomegalovirus exposure and HLA in healthy donors. Here immunoSEQ multiplex PCR was the method, and the copy in TCRdb shows in-frame clones only, minus some. This sample yields 100,000 to 150,000 clones, of which around four fifths are seen a single time; about 1.2% belongs to the top ten. Sequencing input: PBMCs. Every receptor here comes from a boy younger than 18 in good health and CMV-seronegative. Both conserved end residues are part of each CDR3. D genes are given only for firm matches. Expanded clones are given a class, and other clones once, few, many or no size at all.

TRBV6-4,TRBD2,TRBJ2-3,once,TGTGCCAGCAGTCGGACTAGCGGGAAGGGAGATACGCAGTATTTT,CASSRTSGKGDTQYF
TRBV11-2,NA,TRBJ2-1,NA,TGTGCCAGCAGCTTATCCCGAGGATGGGAGCAGTTCTTC,CASSLSRGWEQFF
TRBV7-2,NA,TRBJ1-2,NA,TGTGCCAGCAGCCCAGTACAGATAACCACCTTC,CASSPVQITTF
TRBV29-1,TRBD1,TRBJ2-5,NA,TGCAGCGTTGGAGGGACAGGGGCAGAGACCCAGTACTTC,CSVGGTGAETQYF
TRBV6-5,NA,TRBJ2-7,NA,TGTGCCAGCAGGTCGTACGACACATCCTACGAGCAGTACTTC,CASRSYDTSYEQYF
TRBV13,TRBD1,TRBJ2-1,NA,TGTGCCAGCAGCTTAGGCCTGGACAGGGTTACTTACAATGAGCAGTTCTTC,CASSLGLDRVTYNEQFF
TRBV6-1,TRBD2,TRBJ2-1,NA,TGTGCCAGCAGTGAAACGGTCGGGACTAGTCTCTACAATGAGCAGTTCTTC,CASSETVGTSLYNEQFF
TRBV11-1,NA,TRBJ1-3,NA,TGTGCCAGCAGCCCTTCTGGAAACACCATATATTTT,CASSPSGNTIYF
TRBV7-7,TRBD2,TRBJ2-5,few,TGTGCCAGCAGCGGGGGGAGCGGGAGGGCCGGAGGGACCCAGTACTTC,CASSGGSGRAGGTQYF
TRBV5-5,TRBD2,TRBJ2-1,NA,TGTGCCAGCAGCTGGGGGGGGGACTACAATGAGCAGTTCTTC,CASSWGGDYNEQFF
TRBV30,NA,TRBJ1-2,NA,TGTGCCTGGAGTCTTGGGCTGAACTATGGCTACACCTTC,CAWSLGLNYGYTF
TRBV6-1,NA,TRBJ1-1,NA,TGTGCCAGCAGTGTTTGGGGGGGGACTGAAGCTTTCTTT,CASSVWGGTEAFF
TRBV14,NA,TRBJ1-2,NA,TGTGCCAGCAGCCCCCGCAGCGCTAACTATGGCTACACCTTC,CASSPRSANYGYTF
TRBV6-1,NA,TRBJ1-5,NA,TGTGCCAGCAGTGAAGCCCCCCGTCAGCCCCAGCATTTT,CASSEAPRQPQHF
TRBV7-6,NA,TRBJ2-7,NA,TGTGCCAGCAGCTACGAGCAGGGCTCCGAGCAGTACTTC,CASSYEQGSEQYF
TRBV4-2,NA,TRBJ2-5,few,TGTGCCAGCAGCCAAGGGTCTAGCGTAAAAGAGGAGACCCAGTACTTC,CASSQGSSVKEETQYF
TRBV4-2,NA,TRBJ2-1,few,TGTGCCAGCAGCCAAGACAGTTATATGGATGAGCAGTTCTTC,CASSQDSYMDEQFF
TRBV11-1,TRBD2,TRBJ2-1,NA,TGTGCCAGCAGCATTACTAGCGTCGACTCCTACAATGAGCAGTTCTTC,CASSITSVDSYNEQFF
TRBV10-3,NA,TRBJ1-1,NA,TGTGCCATCAGTTACGGGAACACTGAAGCTTTCTTT,CAISYGNTEAFF
TRBV4-1,TRBD2,TRBJ2-2,NA,TGCGCCAGCAGCGCCCGGACTAGTAGTGGTTCCGGGGAGCTGTTTTTT,CASSARTSSGSGELFF
TRBV7-9,NA,TRBJ1-1,NA,TGTGCCAGCAGCCTAAGACAGTTACCCGCTGAAGCTTTCTTT,CASSLRQLPAEAFF
TRBV11-3,NA,TRBJ2-7,NA,TGTGCCAGCAGCTTAGATTACAGGTCCCCCCACTTC,CASSLDYRSPHF
TRBV7-9,TRBD2,TRBJ2-1,few,TGTGCCAGCAGCTTAGAGACTAGCGCAAACAATGAGCAGTTCTTC,CASSLETSANNEQFF
TRBV15,TRBD1,TRBJ2-1,NA,TGTGCCACCAGCAGACCCATGGGGGGGACAGGGGTGGGTTCTGAGCAGTTCTTC,CATSRPMGGTGVGSEQFF
TRBV7-9,NA,TRBJ2-7,once,TGTGCCAGCAGCCCCCGGGAGATTTCTGAGCAGTACTTC,CASSPREISEQYF
TRBV6-7,NA,TRBJ1-4,few,TGTGCCAGCACTGCGGGCAGGGGCCACGAAAAACTGTTTTTT,CASTAGRGHEKLFF
TRBV18,NA,TRBJ1-1,few,TGTGCCAGCTCCACTACAGGAACTGAAGCTTTCTTT,CASSTTGTEAFF
TRBV30,NA,TRBJ2-6,once,TGTGCCTGGGCCGGGGATCCTGGGGCCAACGTCCTGACTTTC,CAWAGDPGANVLTF
TRBV7-2,NA,TRBJ1-1,NA,TGTGCCAGTTCCGGCGGAGGGGCGTTAGTCACTGAAGCTTTCTTT,CASSGGGALVTEAFF
TRBV5-1,NA,TRBJ2-2,NA,TGCGCCAGCAGCTTGGGAGGGCAGAACACCGGGGAGCTGTTTTTT,CASSLGGQNTGELFF
TRBV15,NA,TRBJ1-2,NA,TGTGCCACCAGCAGGGAGGGGTATGGCTACACCTTC,CATSREGYGYTF
TRBV27,TRBD2,TRBJ2-7,NA,TGTGCCAGCAGTGCGGGACTAGCGGTCCCCTACGAGCAGTACTTC,CASSAGLAVPYEQYF
TRBV5-4,NA,TRBJ2-3,NA,TGTGCCAGCAGCCCGGATGGGCTACCGGGAGAAGATACGCAGTATTTT,CASSPDGLPGEDTQYF
TRBV4-2,NA,TRBJ1-1,few,TGTGCCAGCAGCCCAGAGGCAGGGCCGGCTGAAGCTTTCTTT,CASSPEAGPAEAFF
TRBV4-2,TRBD2,TRBJ2-5,NA,TGTGCCAGCAGCCAAGATCCGCTAGCGGGAGAAGAGACCCAGTACTTC,CASSQDPLAGEETQYF
TRBV4-2,TRBD2,TRBJ2-3,NA,TGTGCCAGCAGCCAACACGGACGGGAGGGCTATGTAGATACGCAGTATTTT,CASSQHGREGYVDTQYF
TRBV6-4,NA,TRBJ2-3,NA,TGTGCCAGCAGTGACTCAACAGCGGCAGATACGCAGTATTTT,CASSDSTAADTQYF
TRBV19,NA,TRBJ1-4,NA,TGTGCCAGTAGTATAGCCAGGGATAAGAGAAGTGAAAAACTGTTTTTT,CASSIARDKRSEKLFF
TRBV6-5,TRBD2,TRBJ2-7,NA,TGTGCCAGCGGCCGGGGGGGGAACGAGCAGTACTTC,CASGRGGNEQYF
TRBV4-3,TRBD2,TRBJ2-7,NA,TGCGCCAGCAGCCAAGATCCTAGCGGGGACTACGAGCAGTACTTC,CASSQDPSGDYEQYF
TRBV2,TRBD1,TRBJ1-2,few,TGTGCCAGCAGTGAAGGGTCAGGGGGGAACTATGGCTACACCTTC,CASSEGSGGNYGYTF
TRBV5-1,NA,TRBJ2-1,NA,TGCGCCAGCAGCTTGGGCCCCCGACGGGGGGCGGGTTCCTACAATGAGCAGTTCTTC,CASSLGPRRGAGSYNEQFF
TRBV5-1,NA,TRBJ2-4,NA,TGCGCCAGCAGCTTGGGATCAGGGATAACCAAAAACATTCAGTACTTC,CASSLGSGITKNIQYF
TRBV11-3,TRBD2,TRBJ2-7,NA,TGTGCCAGCAGCATAAGACTAGCGGAGTCCTACGAGCAGTACTTC,CASSIRLAESYEQYF
TRBV2,TRBD1,TRBJ1-2,NA,TGTGCCAGCGGGGACAGTACCAACTATGGCTACACCTTC,CASGDSTNYGYTF
TRBV25-1,TRBD2,TRBJ2-5,NA,TGTGCCAGCAGTGAAGGGACTAGCGGATTACAAGAGACCCAGTACTTC,CASSEGTSGLQETQYF
TRBV5-1,NA,TRBJ1-2,NA,TGCGCCAGCAGCTTTCAAGGGGGAAACTATGGCTACACCTTC,CASSFQGGNYGYTF
TRBV30,NA,TRBJ2-2,NA,TGTGCCTGGAGGGGGACAACGAACACCGGGGAGCTGTTTTTT,CAWRGTTNTGELFF
TRBV11-3,TRBD2,TRBJ2-1,few,TGTGCCAGCAGCTCCTACGGGACTAGCTCTGTATATGAGCAGTTCTTC,CASSSYGTSSVYEQFF
TRBV12-5,TRBD2,TRBJ2-1,NA,TGTGCTAGTGGCCCTGGTAGGTCTAGCGGGATATCAGGAGAGCAGTTCTTC,CASGPGRSSGISGEQFF
TRBV30,TRBD1,TRBJ2-1,NA,TGTGCCTGGACCCGCGTATGGGACAGCACCTACAATGAGCAGTTCTTC,CAWTRVWDSTYNEQFF
TRBV7-8,TRBD1,TRBJ2-7,NA,TGTGCCAGCAGCAAACGGGACAGCTACGAGCAGTACTTC,CASSKRDSYEQYF
TRBV5-5,NA,TRBJ1-1,NA,TGTGCCAGCAGCTTGTGGGAGGTGGACACTGAAGCTTTCTTT,CASSLWEVDTEAFF
TRBV5-1,TRBD2,TRBJ2-7,NA,TGCGCCAGCAAGAGGCTAGCGGGAGGGCCCCACGAGCAGTACTTC,CASKRLAGGPHEQYF
TRBV2,TRBD2,TRBJ2-7,NA,TGTGCCAGCAGCGCCGGGACTAGCGGGGGAGTCTACGAGCAGTACTTC,CASSAGTSGGVYEQYF
TRBV7-9,NA,TRBJ2-3,NA,TGTGCCAGCAGCCACAGGGCTAGCACAGATACGCAGTATTTT,CASSHRASTDTQYF
TRBV4-1,TRBD1,TRBJ2-7,NA,TGCGCCAGCAGCCCGGTGGGACAGGGGCGCGAGCAGTACTTC,CASSPVGQGREQYF
TRBV27,NA,TRBJ2-2,few,TGTGCCAGCAGTTCCGCAGGCGGGGAGCTGTTTTTT,CASSSAGGELFF